The sequence of this TCR beta chain was determined in a study of blood T cell repertoires in COVID-19. Study-level information: Sites across the United States, Italy and Spain contributed samples from acute and convalescent COVID-19. From T cells, B-cell-depleted T cells, or PBMCs came the material, which was cDNA or gDNA.

The cohort comprised adults aged 18 to 89 years residing in approximately 22 US areas. Cohort 3 recovery required two negative PCRs, clearance, or symptom resolution. V lost 4 bases, J lost 4 bases, and 17 bases lay in between. In germline, CDR1 is SGHRS, CDR2 YFSETQ. This CDR3 contains 15 residues. Repertoires were generated with immunoSEQ multiplex PCR, while TCRdb's copy carries only in-frame clones and drops some. The data contain a few hundred thousand clones, about 86% of them singletons. The V and J genes are TRBV5-1 and TRBJ1-1; D is ambiguous. The origin of this receptor is a man aged 50 or older who had recovered from COVID-19. What was sequenced was PBMCs or T cells enriched from blood (not recorded which). DNA for the CDR3: TGCGCCAGCAGCCCAGGACTGGAGGGTTTCACTGAAGCTTTCTTT. It specifies CASSPGLEGFTEAFF.